This T cell receptor (beta chain) was retrieved from a study of CD8 T cells in Susac syndrome. Across the study: Patients with Susac syndrome were therapy-naive, on corticosteroids, or on intravenous immunoglobulin alone at blood draw. Study-level points and caveats: An acknowledgment was made by the study that its TCR sequencing and HLA analysis involved relatively few individuals. Within total CD8+ repertoires, 15 to 20 Susac-specific public clones were found, and within CD8+ TEMRA repertoires, five.

In this sample, this clonotype turned up a few times. The antigen is unknown. A quantity of about 0.5 to 1 ug RNA underwent reverse transcription using random hexamers. The authors amplified TCR beta CDR3 across 54 Vbeta and 13 Jbeta using immunoSEQ multiplex PCR. TCRdb fed the immunoSEQ multiplex PCR reads into MiXCR, producing one record per CDR3 protein. The repertoire holds 80,000 or so distinct CDR3 sequences, with approximately 94% as singletons. The germline V gene encodes CDR1 SQVTM and CDR2 ANQGSEA. This CDR3 comprises 14 residues. Trimming pared 7 bases from V and 3 bases from J, leaving 18 bases between.

The specimen sequenced was CD8+ T cells from PBMCs. The V call is TRBV29-1, the J call TRBJ1-2, with D unclear. This clonotype was sampled from a human donor with Susac syndrome. The DNA for the CDR3 is TGCAGCGCCACAGCCCGAGCGGGTCACTATGGCTACACCTTC. It is translated as CSATARAGHYGYTF.